The 3 T cell receptor beta chains below all came from one sample that was sequenced in a study of cytomegalovirus exposure and HLA in healthy donors. Vbeta (60) and Jbeta (13) primers were used in the PCR. Method: immunoSEQ multiplex PCR; TCRdb's copy keeps in-frame clones and lacks some. The sample lists 150,000 to 200,000 clones; roughly 80% were seen once. The material sequenced was PBMCs. The receptors were sampled from a man aged 45-65 years in good health and CMV-seropositive.

J is TRBJ2-7 and V is TRBV28, with D tentatively TRBD1 (5 bases). Germline assignment: CDR1 MDHEN and CDR2 SYDVKM. The CDR3 spans 12 residues. Trimming cost V 6 bases and J 3 bases, with 9 bases left between them. CDR3 DNA sequence: TGTGCCAGCAGACAGGCCGGCTACGAGCAGTACTTC. Its translation: CASRQAGYEQYF. Combining the CDR3 with reference TRBV28 and TRBJ2-7 gives the whole variable domain DVKVTQSSRYLVKRTGEKVFLECVQDMDHENMFWYRQDPGLGLRLIYFSYDVKMKEKGDIPEGYSVSREKKERFSLILESASTNQTSMYLCASRQAGYEQYFGPGTRLTVT.

The chain carries TRBV5-6 and TRBJ2-3, with D possibly being TRBD1 (5 bases). The CDR3 loop spans 14 amino acids. V gave up 0 bases and J gave up 4 bases, with 9 bases separating them. The V gene's germline CDR1 is SGHDT and CDR2 YYEEEE. The DNA of the CDR3 is TGTGCCAGCAGCTTGGTCCAGGGCGCAGATACGCAGTATTTT. Amino acid sequence: CASSLVQGADTQYF.

J is TRBJ1-1 and V is TRBV28; a weak D match, TRBD1 (6 bases). The germline V and J ends were trimmed by 3 bases and 0 bases, with 11 bases remaining between them. Germline V gene lookup returns CDR1 MDHEN and CDR2 SYDVKM. This CDR3 has 15 residues. In nucleotides, the CDR3 is TGTGCCAGCAGTTTTCCGGGACACCTGAACACTGAAGCTTTCTTT. It codes for CASSFPGHLNTEAFF.